Following are 28 T cell receptor beta chains from one sample sequenced in a study of post-analysis software for immune sequencing data. No antigens are known for them. Study-level points and caveats: In patients, TRBV5-6, TRBV5-1 and TRBV20-1 belonged to five TRBV segments found more frequently than in controls.

cDNA libraries for TCR beta contained unique molecular identifiers. TCRdb fed the PCR reads into MiXCR, producing one record per CDR3 protein. The table has fewer than 850,000 distinct CDR3 sequences, 25% to 30% seen once. Material for sequencing was blood. The receptor source for this set is a girl between 5 and 17 years old with multiple sclerosis.

The chain employs TRBV6-5 and TRBJ2-1; D tentatively reads TRBD1 or TRBD2 (5 bases each). This CDR3 is built from 14 residues. Per the germline V gene, CDR1 is MNHEY and CDR2 is SVGAGI. V dropped 2 bases and J dropped 10 bases, with 15 bases sitting between them. CDR3 sequence reads: CASSYRAGAGEQFF. The CDR3 DNA is TGTGCCAGCAGTTACCGGGCCGGGGCAGGGGAGCAGTTCTTC.

This clonotype was recorded once. The chain uses TRBV20-1 and TRBJ2-5, with D unresolved. Per germline, CDR1 DFQATT and CDR2 SNEGSKA (reference sequence). V was shortened by 1 base and J by 0 bases, with 6 bases between the two germline ends. The CDR3 has 13 amino acids. The chain's CDR3 is CSARVTDQETQYF. The CDR3 bases are TGCAGTGCTAGAGTGACGGACCAAGAGACCCAGTACTTC.

V is TRBV6-2 or TRBV6-3 and J is TRBJ1-1; D is uncertain. V lost 2 bases and J lost 6, with 16 bases in between. CDR1 MNHEY and CDR2 SVGEGT come from the germline V gene. The CDR3 length is 15 residues. This CDR3 is CASSYVPTRRAEAFF. The CDR3 DNA is TGTGCCAGCAGTTACGTTCCTACACGTAGGGCTGAAGCTTTCTTT.

This clonotype occurred a few times. The genes are TRBV6-6 and TRBJ2-7; D is perhaps TRBD2 (6 bases). The J call may not be correct, given that the DNA end is closer to TRBJ2-5. Germline V gives CDR1 MNHNY, CDR2 SVGAGI (reference sequence). The CDR3 runs 14 residues. CDR3 DNA: TGTGCCAGCAGTTACTCCACTAGCAAAGAGACCCAGTACTTC. This codes for CASSYSTSKETQYF.

The J gene is TRBJ2-1, the V gene TRBV5-6; no definite D call. Trimming took off 3 bases at V and 5 bases at J, with 15 bases between the two ends. Per the germline V gene, CDR1 is SGHDT and CDR2 is YYEEEE. This CDR3 is built from 15 residues. CDR3: CASSSGLSRDNEQFF. As DNA, the CDR3 is TGTGCCAGCAGCTCGGGCCTCTCGCGAGACAATGAGCAGTTCTTC.

There are a few counts of this clonotype. The CDR3 bases are TGCGCCAGCAGCCAAACCCGTTGGGAGCAGTTCTTC. Protein sequence: CASSQTRWEQFF. The rearrangement uses TRBV5-1 and TRBJ2-1; D not resolved. There are 12 residues in the CDR3. Germline-derived CDR1 and CDR2 are SGHRS and YFSETQ. Deletions cut 4 bases from V and 10 bases from J, with 12 bases between.

The CDR3 protein is CASSSAGQSNNEQFF. In DNA, the CDR3 is TGTGCCAGCAGTTCGGCGGGACAGTCTAACAATGAGCAGTTCTTC. V is TRBV28 and J is TRBJ2-1, with TRBD1 as a possible D gene (7 bases). Germline lookup yields CDR1 MDHEN and CDR2 SYDVKM. The CDR3 has 15 residues. V gave up 4 bases and J gave up 5 bases, with 15 bases separating them. Complete variable domain (other parts from reference TRBV28 and TRBJ2-1): DVKVTQSSRYLVKRTGEKVFLECVQDMDHENMFWYRQDPGLGLRLIYFSYDVKMKEKGDIPEGYSVSREKKERFSLILESASTNQTSMYLCASSSAGQSNNEQFFGPGTRLTVL.

This clonotype was recorded a few times. V and J are TRBV5-1 and TRBJ2-3, with D perhaps matching TRBD1 (5 bases). Trimming removed 0 bases from V and 6 bases from J, with 11 bases in between. The CDR3 consists of 14 residues. Germline CDR1 is SGHRS and CDR2 is YFSETQ. CDR3 DNA sequence: TGCGCCAGCAGCTTGGTGGGTCCAGGGGATACGCAGTATTTT. This encodes CASSLVGPGDTQYF.

This clonotype has a count of ten or more. The chain links TRBV20-1 to TRBJ2-3; 8 bases fit TRBD2. V trimming: 6 bases; J trimming: 4 bases; junction bases outside the gene matches: 6. This CDR3 has 13 residues. Per germline, CDR1 DFQATT and CDR2 SNEGSKA (reference sequence). CDR3 in DNA: TGCAGTGCCCGACTAGCGATTGCAGATACGCAGTATTTT. As protein: CSARLAIADTQYF.

As concerns this clonotype: The CDR3 does not end in the conserved phenylalanine or tryptophan, so this is likely a read error. V and J are TRBV4-3 and TRBJ2-5; D unclear. CDR3 length: 14 residues. Trimming removed 0 bases from V and 5 bases from J, with 10 bases in between. Germline V gene sequence: CDR1 LGHNA, CDR2 YSLEER. The DNA for the CDR3 is TGCGCCAGCAGCCAAGATTGGGCCACGGAGACCCAGTACTGC. This gives the protein CASSQDWATETQYC.

This clonotype was picked up a small number of times. The rearrangement uses TRBV20-1 and TRBJ1-4, with 9 bases lining up with TRBD1. The germline V gene has CDR1 DFQATT and CDR2 SNEGSKA (reference sequence). The CDR3 consists of 15 residues. Trimming took 0 bases from V and 8 from J; bases not matched to a gene: 7. The CDR3 coding sequence is TGCAGTGCTAGAGATCCGGGACAGGGTTACGAAAAACTGTTTTTT. This translates into CSARDPGQGYEKLFF.

The J gene is TRBJ1-2, the V gene TRBV12-3 or TRBV12-4; D gene ambiguous. V lost 2 bases, J lost 7 bases, and 11 bases lay in between. The CDR3 spans 13 residues. The CDR3 protein is CASSLKGLSGYTF. DNA for the CDR3: TGTGCCAGCAGTTTAAAGGGTCTATCTGGCTACACCTTC.

This sequence joins TRBV7-2 and TRBJ2-4; 9 bases are a match to TRBD1. CDR1 is SGHTA, CDR2 FQGNSA, per germline. CDR3 length: 18 residues. The J segment lost 0 bases and the V segment lost 3 bases, leaving 9 bases of the junction unmatched. Here the CDR3 DNA reads TGTGCCAGCAGCTTCGGACAGGGGAGTTTGCTAGCCAAAAACATTCAGTACTTC. It yields the protein CASSFGQGSLLAKNIQYF.

This clonotype was counted between two and nine times. The CDR3 coding sequence is TGTGCCAGCAGCGTAGCTCCCGGAGATACGCAGTATTTT. It is translated as CASSVAPGDTQYF. The rearrangement uses TRBV9 and TRBJ2-3; D gene uncertain. The CDR3 totals 13 residues. Looked up from germline, CDR1 is SGDLS and CDR2 is YYNGEE. V gave up 0 bases and J gave up 5 bases, with 7 bases separating them.

The gene calls are TRBV20-1 and TRBJ1-1; tentatively, D is TRBD1 (5 bases). CDR3 length: 15 amino acids. The germline V gene encodes CDR1 DFQATT and CDR2 SNEGSKA (reference sequence). Trimming took off 1 base at V and 4 bases at J, with 16 bases between the two ends. CDR3 bases: TGCAGTGCTAGAGTTCCGACAGTCCCGATCACTGAAGCTTTCTTT. Protein sequence: CSARVPTVPITEAFF.

In its sample, this clonotype was seen many times. The J gene is TRBJ2-1, the V gene TRBV29-1; D unresolved. V was cut by 1 base and J by 7 bases, with 2 bases left in between. The germline CDR1 and CDR2 sequences are SQVTM and ANQGSEA. The CDR3 covers 10 residues. The CDR3 DNA sequence: TGCAGCGTTGAAGGTAATGAGCAGTTCTTC. Translation: CSVEGNEQFF.

This clonotype was detected a few times. The chain combines TRBV6-5 with TRBJ1-5, with D perhaps TRBD1 (5 bases). CDR3 length: 13 residues. V lost 1 base and J 6 bases, leaving 7 bases between the germline ends. Germline V gene lookup returns CDR1 MNHEY and CDR2 SVGAGI. The CDR3 nucleotides are TGTGCCAGCAGTTACTGGAGGGGTCAGCCCCAGCATTTT. It codes for CASSYWRGQPQHF.

CDR3 loop: CATGSSYNSPLHF. CDR3 DNA: TGTGCGACCGGGAGCTCCTATAATTCACCCCTCCACTTT. V is TRBV15 and J is TRBJ1-6; unclear D gene. The germline gives CDR1 LNHNV, CDR2 YYDKDF (reference sequence). The CDR3 loop spans 13 amino acids.

The chain is built from TRBV29-1 and TRBJ1-5, with TRBD1 identical over 8 bases. The germline V gene has CDR1 SQVTM and CDR2 ANQGSEA. Trimming cost V 7 bases and J 4 bases; bases outside gene matches: 3. CDR3 size: 12 residues. The CDR3 region has the DNA TGCAGCGCTGGACAGGGAAATCAGCCCCAGCATTTT. Translated, it gives CSAGQGNQPQHF.

The chain links TRBV29-1 to TRBJ2-7; 10 bases align to TRBD1. J was trimmed by 7 bases and V by 0 bases; bases with no gene match: 9. The CDR3 is 15 amino acids. Germline-derived CDR1 and CDR2 are SQVTM and ANQGSEA. CDR3 amino acids: CSVEDDRGQYNEQYF. CDR3 coding DNA: TGCAGCGTTGAAGACGACAGGGGGCAGTACAATGAGCAGTACTTC.

This clonotype was detected a few times. The chain is built from TRBV20-1 and TRBJ2-1, with a possible D match to TRBD1 (6 bases). This CDR3 comprises 15 residues. CDR1 DFQATT and CDR2 SNEGSKA come from the germline V gene (reference sequence). The V end was cut by 3 bases, the J end by 5 bases, with 17 bases between. In DNA, the CDR3 is TGCAGTGCTAGGCGCCGGGAAGGGGGACACAATGAGCAGTTCTTC. Its translation is CSARRREGGHNEQFF.

V is TRBV7-2 and J is TRBJ2-2; 7 bases map to TRBD1. Germline-derived CDR1 and CDR2 are SGHTA and FQGNSA. The CDR3 has 15 amino acids. The junction had 5 bases not matched to a gene; V was cut back by 6 bases and J by 1 base. The CDR3 DNA sequence: TGTGCCAGCAGTTCGGACAGGAGGAACACCGGGGAGCTGTTTTTT. Its translation is CASSSDRRNTGELFF.

This clonotype was counted only a few times. CDR3 protein: CASSYAPGLANSYEQYF. The CDR3, as DNA: TGTGCCAGCAGTTATGCCCCCGGTCTAGCGAACTCCTACGAGCAGTACTTC. The gene calls are TRBV6-2 or TRBV6-3 and TRBJ2-7, with D possibly being TRBD2 (6 bases). The V end was cut by 3 bases, the J end by 0 bases, with 18 bases between. Germline V gene sequence: CDR1 MNHEY, CDR2 SVGEGT. The CDR3 is made up of 17 amino acids.

The genes are TRBV6-2 or TRBV6-3 and TRBJ1-6, with a possible D match to TRBD1 (5 bases). CDR3 length: 17 residues. The germline V and J ends were trimmed by 4 bases and 14 bases, with 27 bases remaining between them. Germline CDR1 is MNHEY and CDR2 is SVGEGT. CDR3 in amino acids: CASSFISGLSALWSLHF. The CDR3, as DNA: TGTGCCAGCAGTTTCATCTCGGGACTTTCGGCTCTTTGGTCCCTCCACTTT.

The rearrangement joins TRBV6-2 or TRBV6-3 to TRBJ2-7; possibly TRBD2 for D (6 bases). Germline V gene lookup returns CDR1 MNHEY and CDR2 SVGEGT. V gave up 2 bases and J gave up 2 bases, with 13 bases separating them. The CDR3 runs to 15 residues. Here the CDR3 reads CASSYRAGTTYEQYF. In nucleotides, the CDR3 is TGTGCCAGCAGTTACCGCGCGGGAACCACCTACGAGCAGTACTTC.

J is TRBJ2-3 and V is TRBV18; 13 bases agree with TRBD2. The CDR3 has 18 residues. J gave up 0 bases and V 6 bases, and 9 bases lay outside the gene matches. Germline V gene sequence: CDR1 KGHSH, CDR2 LQKENI. CDR3 in amino acids: CASSSRRGLAGSTDTQYF. CDR3 DNA: TGTGCCAGCTCCTCCCGGCGGGGACTAGCGGGGAGCACAGATACGCAGTATTTT.

This clonotype was seen a few times. The genes are TRBV20-1 and TRBJ2-1, with D possibly matching TRBD2 (6 bases). CDR1 is DFQATT and CDR2 is SNEGSKA in the germline V gene (reference sequence). The CDR3 is 14 amino acids. V was trimmed by 2 bases and J by 8 bases, leaving 16 bases between them. CDR3 amino acids: CSARRGGANHEQFF. The CDR3 nucleotides are TGCAGTGCTAGAAGGGGAGGAGCCAACCATGAGCAGTTCTTC.

This clonotype turned up a few times. V and J are TRBV10-3 and TRBJ2-3; D ambiguous. Germline CDR1 ENHRY, CDR2 SYGVKD. This CDR3 contains 14 residues. V was cut by 10 bases and J by 2 bases, with 16 bases left in between. CDR3 residues: CATNLGASTDTQYF. Here the CDR3 DNA reads TGTGCCACGAACCTTGGCGCTTCCACAGATACGCAGTATTTT.